The 14 T cell receptor beta chains below all came from one sample that was sequenced in a study of blood T cell repertoires in COVID-19. The protocol was immunoSEQ multiplex PCR, while the TCRdb copy is restricted to in-frame clones and leaves out a portion. The sample records about 390,000 clones, around nine tenths being singletons. The sequenced sample was PBMCs or T cells enriched from blood (not recorded which). Receptors were obtained from a woman between 45 and 65 years old who had recovered from COVID-19.

This chain uses TRBV7-9 with TRBJ1-2, with 7 bases lining up with TRBD1. Trimming removed 3 bases from V and 7 bases from J; junction bases left unmatched: 5. CDR3 length: 13 amino acids. Germline CDR1 SEHNR, CDR2 FQNEAQ (reference sequence). Here the CDR3 reads CASSLEGASGYTF. As DNA, the CDR3 is TGTGCCAGCAGCTTGGAGGGGGCGAGTGGCTACACCTTC.

This clone has only one observation. This chain links TRBV4-1 with TRBJ1-3, with D unresolved. This CDR3 has 16 amino acids. Germline V gene data show CDR1 as MGHRA and CDR2 as YSYEKL. V lost 0 bases, J lost 0 bases, and 9 bases lay in between. This chain's CDR3 is CASSQDRSSSGNTIYF. Written as DNA, the CDR3 is TGCGCCAGCAGCCAAGACAGGTCGAGCTCTGGAAACACCATATATTTT.

V gene TRBV7-3 combines with J gene TRBJ2-5, with 7 bases lining up with TRBD1. Germline V gives CDR1 SGHTA, CDR2 FQGTGA. V was clipped by 5 bases and J by 5 bases; unmatched bases: 5. The CDR3 spans 13 residues. The CDR3 region has the DNA TGTGCCAGCAGCAAAGAGGGGGCGGAGACCCAGTACTTC. It is translated as CASSKEGAETQYF.

The chain has TRBV3-1 (or the pseudogene TRBV3-2) and TRBJ2-3, with D possibly matching TRBD1 (6 bases). The CDR3 length is 14 residues. CDR1 is LGHDT, CDR2 YNNKEL, per germline (reference sequence). Deletions cut 4 bases from V and 6 bases from J, with 14 bases between. For the CDR3, the DNA is TGTGCCAGCAGCCTCCGGGCCGACAGGGATACGCAGTATTTT. This gives the protein CASSLRADRDTQYF.

The chain links TRBV11-2 to TRBJ2-7, with 8 bases that match TRBD1. CDR1 is SGHAT, CDR2 FQNNGV, per germline. The CDR3 has 16 residues. Trimming removed 4 bases from V and 8 bases from J; junction bases left unmatched: 16. The CDR3 nucleotides read TGTGCCAGCAGCTGGGGTACGGGGACAGGACTTTTGAAGCAGTACTTC. Translated, it gives CASSWGTGTGLLKQYF.

The chain recombines TRBV7-8 with TRBJ2-7, with 8 bases fitting TRBD2. This CDR3 is built from 16 residues. V was clipped by 4 bases and J by 3 bases; unmatched bases: 11. Looked up from germline, CDR1 is SGHVS and CDR2 is FQNEAQ. For the CDR3, the DNA is TGTGCCAGCAGCTCTAAATCCAGCGGGGGTTTCTACGAGCAGTACTTC. Amino acid sequence: CASSSKSSGGFYEQYF.

J is TRBJ2-7 and V is TRBV5-1, with TRBD1 matching 7 bases. Germline loops: CDR1 SGHRS, CDR2 YFSETQ. J gave up 1 base and V 4 bases, and 5 bases lay outside the gene matches. There are 14 residues in the CDR3. CDR3 sequence: CASSPRDRSYEQYF. The CDR3 DNA follows: TGCGCCAGCAGCCCCCGGGACAGATCCTACGAGCAGTACTTC. Full variable domain (remainder filled in from reference TRBV5-1 and TRBJ2-7): KAGVTQTPRYLIKTRGQQVTLSCSPISGHRSVSWYQQTPGQGLQFLFEYFSETQRNKGNFPGRFSGRQFSNSRSEMNVSTLELGDSALYLCASSPRDRSYEQYFGPGTRLTVT.

The chain combines TRBV19 with TRBJ1-5; 8 bases match TRBD1. Germline loops: CDR1 LNHDA, CDR2 SQIVND (reference sequence). After removal of 5 bases from V and 2 bases from J, the junction contained 14 bases not matched to a gene. The length of the CDR3 is 18 residues. The CDR3 region is CASSRLTGDYLRNQPQHF. The CDR3 coding sequence is TGTGCCAGTAGTCGATTGACAGGGGACTATTTACGCAATCAGCCCCAGCATTTT.

A remark on this clone: At one boundary the junction diverges from the germline segment, which might be a read error. The chain combines TRBV7-2 with TRBJ2-2; 7 bases align to TRBD2. Germline assignment: CDR1 SGHTA and CDR2 FQGNSA. This CDR3 has 16 amino acids. The CDR3 region is CASSLAAGTKTGELFF. DNA for the CDR3: TGTGCCAGCAGCTTAGCAGCGGGGACGAAAACCGGGGAGCTGTTTTTT.

The V call is TRBV4-2, the J call TRBJ1-1; no reliable D call. The CDR3 contains 15 residues. Germline V CDR1 and CDR2: LGHNA, YNFKEQ. V gave up 1 base and J gave up 4 bases, with 13 bases separating them. CDR3 loop: CASSQARTDFTEAFF. CDR3 DNA sequence: TGTGCCAGCAGCCAAGCCCGAACTGATTTCACTGAAGCTTTCTTT.

The V call is TRBV19, the J call TRBJ1-6, with TRBD1 identical over 7 bases. CDR1 and CDR2 (germline): LNHDA, SQIVND (reference sequence). V lost 10 bases to trimming and J lost 2 bases; unmatched junction nucleotides: 8. The CDR3 totals 15 residues. The CDR3 here is CATHSGTAYNSPLHF. The CDR3 nucleotides are TGTGCCACCCATTCCGGGACAGCCTATAATTCACCCCTCCACTTT.

The rearrangement uses TRBV28 and TRBJ1-2; 8 bases map to TRBD1. V was clipped by 8 bases and J by 5 bases; unmatched bases: 10. The CDR3 has 14 amino acids. The germline gives CDR1 MDHEN, CDR2 SYDVKM. The CDR3 is CASSGDGTGYGYTF. The CDR3 region has the DNA TGTGCCAGCTCCGGCGATGGGACAGGATATGGCTACACCTTC.

The CDR3: CASSLVGGGSWYEQFF. The CDR3, as DNA: TGTGCCAGCAGTTTAGTGGGCGGGGGGAGCTGGTATGAGCAGTTCTTC. The rearrangement links TRBV28 to TRBJ2-1; 8 bases agree with TRBD2. After removal of 2 bases from V and 8 bases from J, the junction contained 11 bases not matched to a gene. From germline, CDR1 is MDHEN and CDR2 SYDVKM. This CDR3 comprises 16 residues.

This chain connects TRBV7-2 to TRBJ1-5; D is perhaps TRBD1 (5 bases). Germline V gene lookup returns CDR1 SGHTA and CDR2 FQGNSA. Trimming left V 5 bases short and J 9 bases short, with 14 bases between. The CDR3 has 13 amino acids. The CDR3 spells CASSPIRGGPQHF. CDR3 nucleotides: TGTGCCAGCAGCCCTATAAGGGGAGGGCCCCAGCATTTT.